In this sample, the clone carrying this T cell receptor beta chain turned up a few times. Its antigen is undetermined. Only in-frame clones appear in the TCRdb table, and some are missing; sequencing was by immunoSEQ multiplex PCR. The table shows roughly 25,000 clones, with roughly 74% occurring only once. This specimen belongs to a study of CD4 T cells in relation to SARS-CoV-2 and coronaviruses. At the level of the study: ViraFEST: approximately 10-day antigen culture of PBMCs, then TCR beta CDR3 sequencing.

This CDR3 spans 15 amino acids. Unmatched junction bases numbered 9, after V lost 5 bases and J lost 7 bases. Per the germline V gene, CDR1 is SEHNR and CDR2 is FQNEAQ (reference sequence). CD4+ T cells from unexposed donors were obtained before the COVID-19 pandemic (2011-2018). The cells were cultured for approximately 10 days before CD4+ T cells were isolated. Unexposed-donor CD4+ T cells were probed with SARS-CoV-2 S/N and four cold-coronavirus spikes, cells permitting. What was sequenced was CD4+ T cells from PBMCs, cultured in vitro. The TCR originated in a human donor in good health. The J gene is TRBJ2-2, the V gene TRBV7-9, with TRBD2 matching 8 bases. The CDR3 reads CASSPRTSSFGELFF. CDR3 coding DNA: TGTGCCAGCAGCCCAAGGACTAGCTCTTTCGGGGAGCTGTTTTTT.